This T cell receptor (beta chain) is drawn from a study of cytomegalovirus exposure and HLA in healthy donors. General observations from the study: Researchers catalogued 150 or so TCR beta chains as cytomegalovirus-associated.

This clone came up once. The antigen is undetermined. With V trimmed by 4 bases and J by 2 bases, 7 bases remained unmatched. This CDR3 comprises 16 residues. From germline, CDR1 is SGHNT and CDR2 YYREEE (reference sequence). The data were produced by immunoSEQ multiplex PCR, yet TCRdb's version contains in-frame clones alone and is incomplete. Here the sample spans tens of thousands of clones, under 95% being singletons. Sample: PBMCs. This TCR was recovered from a woman aged 25 to 39 in good health and CMV-seronegative. The chain couples TRBV5-4 to TRBJ2-7; TRBD2 matches at 12 bases. This CDR3 reads CASSRPPSGGAYEQYF. The CDR3 DNA follows: TGTGCCAGCAGCCGGCCGCCTAGCGGGGGGGCCTACGAGCAGTACTTC.